This TCR beta chain was recovered during a study of OX40 agonist ivuxolimab in advanced cancers. Sequenced by immunoSEQ multiplex PCR; TCRdb stores in-frame clones only, minus some. The profile covers some 66,000 clones, with roughly 84% appearing a single time and 0.35% to 0.45% taken by the ten largest. The CDR3 covers 18 residues. The V segment lost 1 base and the J segment 1 base; nucleotides outside the gene matches: 9. CDR1 is ENHRY, CDR2 SYGVKD, per germline. The sequenced sample was CD4+ or CD8+ T cells sorted from blood, obtained in a trial of the OX40 agonist ivuxolimab. The V and J genes are TRBV10-3 and TRBJ1-1, with 10 bases fitting TRBD1. This TCR was sampled from an adult with an advanced solid tumor such as melanoma, head and neck, liver or kidney cancer. The CDR3 spells CAISELPRTGGENTEAFF. CDR3 bases: TGTGCCATCAGTGAGTTACCCCGGACAGGGGGAGAGAACACTGAAGCTTTCTTT.